The entry below describes one T cell receptor beta chain. Trimming took off 2 bases at V and 1 base at J, with 8 bases between the two ends. Germline CDR1 reads MDHEN; CDR2 reads SYDVKM. The CDR3 has 14 residues. This entry is derived from a study of blood T cell repertoires in COVID-19. Across the study: T cells, B-cell-depleted T cells, or PBMCs provided the cDNA or gDNA that served as material.

As originally analysed: Amplified reference gene primers provided the basis for estimating nucleated cell counts. Sequencing was performed with immunoSEQ multiplex PCR; in TCRdb, only in-frame clones are kept and a portion is missing. The V and J calls and clone size come from that table; D and trimming were worked out from the DNA. The sample has about 190,000 clones; around 80% are singletons. The material sequenced was peripheral blood. This receptor was obtained from a man aged 25 to 40 with active or convalescent COVID-19. V and J are TRBV28 and TRBJ1-1, with a weak D call TRBD1 (6 bases). Here the CDR3 reads CASSLIQGNTEAFF. The CDR3, as DNA: TGTGCCAGCAGTTTAATACAGGGGAACACTGAAGCTTTCTTT.